This T cell receptor beta chain was retrieved from a study of blood T cell repertoires in COVID-19. Overall study context: Some COVID-19 samples were acute and others convalescent; all came from the United States, Italy and Spain.

From germline, CDR1 is MNHEY and CDR2 SMNVEV (reference sequence). With 5 bases removed from V and 7 bases from J, the gap between germline ends came to 14 bases. The CDR3 runs to 14 residues. TCRdb's table, derived via immunoSEQ multiplex PCR, lists solely in-frame clones and lacks some. The data hold over 95,000 clones, with approximately 88% observed a single time. The genes are TRBV27 and TRBJ1-4, with D unresolved. This receptor was identified in a woman aged 40-49 years with acute or convalescent COVID-19. Sequenced material: peripheral blood. The CDR3 DNA reads as TGTGCCAGCAGTCTGGGCCTAAAAGGTGAAAAACTGTTTTTT. Translated: CASSLGLKGEKLFF.